Following are 25 T cell receptor beta chains from one sample sequenced in a study of cytomegalovirus exposure and HLA in healthy donors. The PCR contained 60 Vbeta and 13 Jbeta primers. TCRdb keeps only in-frame clones here, not all; method: immunoSEQ multiplex PCR. The sample has approximately 150,000 clones, around 80% seen once. Sample: PBMCs. The receptors here all came from a man aged 18 to 29 in good health and CMV-seropositive.

This chain links TRBV27 with TRBJ1-1, with a possible D match to TRBD1 (6 bases). CDR3 length: 14 amino acids. Germline V gene sequence: CDR1 MNHEY, CDR2 SMNVEV (reference sequence). Deletions cut 2 bases from V and 7 bases from J, with 14 bases between. CDR3 sequence: CASSLKQGHGEAFF. In DNA, the CDR3 is TGTGCCAGCAGTTTAAAACAGGGCCATGGTGAAGCTTTCTTT.

This clone was detected a few times. J is TRBJ1-3 and V is TRBV6-1, with D unclear. Trimming removed 6 bases from V and 1 base from J, with 13 bases in between. Germline-derived CDR1 and CDR2 are MNHNS and SASEGT. This CDR3 has 15 amino acids. Here the CDR3 reads CASSYGGGSGNTIYF. The CDR3 DNA reads as TGTGCCAGCAGCTACGGAGGAGGGTCTGGAAACACCATATATTTT.

This clone has only a few counts. This chain uses TRBV13 with TRBJ1-6, with 10 bases that match TRBD1. Trimming removed 5 bases from V and 10 bases from J; junction bases left unmatched: 11. Germline CDR1 and CDR2: PRHDT and FYEKMQ (reference sequence). This CDR3 spans 16 amino acids. The CDR3: CASSPNSGQGDSPLHF. The DNA for the CDR3 is TGTGCCAGCAGCCCAAACTCCGGACAGGGGGACTCACCCCTCCACTTT.

The chain links TRBV28 to TRBJ2-7, with TRBD2 as a possible D gene (7 bases). CDR1 is MDHEN and CDR2 is SYDVKM in the germline V gene. Trimming cost V 3 bases and J 6 bases, with 18 bases left between them. This CDR3 is built from 15 residues. CDR3 residues: CASSFRGAMGLEQYF. Here the CDR3 DNA reads TGTGCCAGCAGTTTTCGGGGGGCGATGGGGCTCGAGCAGTACTTC. The full variable domain, its missing parts supplied by reference TRBV28 and TRBJ2-7, is DVKVTQSSRYLVKRTGEKVFLECVQDMDHENMFWYRQDPGLGLRLIYFSYDVKMKEKGDIPEGYSVSREKKERFSLILESASTNQTSMYLCASSFRGAMGLEQYFGPGTRLTVT.

The gene calls are TRBV5-1 and TRBJ2-7; a weak D match, TRBD1 (6 bases). The CDR3 contains 14 residues. Germline V gene lookup returns CDR1 SGHRS and CDR2 YFSETQ. Trimming shortened V by 3 bases and J by 1 base, and 11 bases separated the two germline ends. The CDR3 coding sequence is TGCGCCAGCAGCTCCCGGGACAAGTCCTACGAGCAGTACTTC. Translating gives CASSSRDKSYEQYF.

The chain recombines TRBV7-2 with TRBJ1-2; 9 positions agree with TRBD1. V gave up 3 bases and J gave up 2 bases; unmatched junction bases: 10. CDR1 and CDR2 (germline): SGHTA, FQGNSA. This CDR3 is 17 amino acids long. The CDR3 DNA follows: TGTGCCAGCAGCTTGTACCGGGACAGGGTTTCCAACTATGGCTACACCTTC. As protein: CASSLYRDRVSNYGYTF.

The chain has TRBV4-1 and TRBJ1-2; D not resolved. From germline, CDR1 is MGHRA and CDR2 YSYEKL. Deletions cut 0 bases from V and 8 bases from J, with 10 bases between. The CDR3 covers 13 residues. CDR3 bases: TGCGCCAGCAGCCAAGATGAGGGTGGGGGCTACACCTTC. This codes for CASSQDEGGGYTF.

This clone was detected a few times. The chain carries TRBV18 and TRBJ1-5; unclear D gene. Trimming pared 0 bases from V and 6 bases from J, leaving 12 bases between. CDR1 and CDR2 (germline): KGHSH, LQKENI. This CDR3 comprises 15 residues. CDR3 residues: CASSPPSGLAQPQHF. CDR3 nucleotide sequence: TGTGCCAGCTCACCACCGTCGGGGTTGGCTCAGCCCCAGCATTTT.

J is TRBJ1-4 and V is TRBV28; 10 bases map to TRBD1. This CDR3 has 16 residues. Germline lookup yields CDR1 MDHEN and CDR2 SYDVKM. The J segment lost 5 bases and the V segment lost 7 bases, leaving 10 bases of the junction unmatched. This chain's CDR3 is CASNLNGGQGNEKLFF. The DNA of the CDR3 is TGTGCCAGCAACCTAAATGGGGGACAGGGGAATGAAAAACTGTTTTTT.

This chain joins TRBV30 and TRBJ1-5, with 10 positions matching TRBD1. V gave up 3 bases and J gave up 4 bases; unmatched junction bases: 0. The CDR3 extends over 13 amino acids. CDR1 is GTSNPN and CDR2 is SVGIG in the germline V gene (reference sequence). CDR3 in DNA: TGTGCCTGGAGGGGACAGGGGAATCAGCCCCAGCATTTT. It encodes CAWRGQGNQPQHF.

This rearrangement joins TRBV5-1 to TRBJ1-1; 7 nucleotides agree with TRBD1. The CDR3 has 14 residues. Per the germline V gene, CDR1 is SGHRS and CDR2 is YFSETQ. Germline trimming cut 4 bases from V and 1 base from J; bases unmatched to any gene: 4. The CDR3 DNA sequence: TGCGCCAGCAGCACAGGGACAGCGAACACTGAAGCTTTCTTT. Its protein is CASSTGTANTEAFF.

V and J are TRBV10-3 and TRBJ1-3; D is unclear. The CDR3 consists of 13 residues. Germline V lookup: CDR1 ENHRY, CDR2 SYGVKD. Trimming cost V 5 bases and J 0 bases, with 5 bases left between them. The CDR3 sequence is CAISINSGNTIYF. CDR3 bases: TGTGCCATCAGTATAAACTCTGGAAACACCATATATTTT.

The rearrangement joins TRBV10-2 to TRBJ2-1, with a weak D call TRBD2 (6 bases). The V end was cut by 8 bases, the J end by 3 bases, with 17 bases between. Germline CDR1 WSHSY, CDR2 SAAADI. The CDR3 covers 15 residues. The chain's CDR3 is CASRLGGSNYNEQFF. The CDR3 DNA follows: TGCGCCAGCCGCCTTGGGGGGAGTAACTACAATGAGCAGTTCTTC.

V is TRBV19 and J is TRBJ1-4; 9 bases align to TRBD1. The CDR3 runs to 14 residues. The ends lost 4 bases at V and 7 bases at J; junction bases unmatched: 4. Germline CDR1 and CDR2: LNHDA and SQIVND (reference sequence). CDR3 amino acids: CASSTQGAFEKLFF. For the CDR3, the DNA is TGTGCCAGTAGTACACAGGGGGCGTTTGAAAAACTGTTTTTT.

The chain uses TRBV5-1 and TRBJ2-1, with a tentative D call TRBD1 (5 bases). CDR3 length: 12 residues. CDR1 SGHRS and CDR2 YFSETQ come from the germline V gene. V lost 9 bases to trimming and J lost 5 bases, with 12 bases between them. The CDR3 DNA reads TGCGCCACCCGACAGCTTAACAATGAGCAGTTCTTC. This gives the protein CATRQLNNEQFF.

This chain links TRBV13 with TRBJ1-1; weak D call: TRBD1 (6 bases). V was cut by 8 bases and J by 0 bases, with 10 bases left in between. CDR1 PRHDT and CDR2 FYEKMQ come from the germline V gene (reference sequence). The CDR3 extends over 13 amino acids. The CDR3 DNA sequence: TGTGCCAGCTCGGACAGTCTGAACACTGAAGCTTTCTTT. This encodes CASSDSLNTEAFF.

The gene calls are TRBV18 and TRBJ2-5, with D maybe TRBD1 (5 bases). V lost 4 bases and J 1 base, leaving 7 bases between the germline ends. This CDR3 contains 13 residues. Germline values: CDR1 KGHSH, CDR2 LQKENI. This CDR3 is CASSLTVQETQYF. The DNA of the CDR3 is TGTGCCAGCTCACTGACAGTCCAAGAGACCCAGTACTTC.

The CDR3 reads CASSRTETYEQYF. The DNA for the CDR3 is TGTGCCAGCAGCCGCACAGAGACCTACGAGCAGTACTTC. The chain combines TRBV6-5 with TRBJ2-7; no clear D gene. Germline loops: CDR1 MNHEY, CDR2 SVGAGI. This CDR3 contains 13 residues. V was trimmed by 6 bases and J by 2 bases, leaving 11 bases between them.

The chain employs TRBV4-1 and TRBJ2-1; 8 bases fit TRBD1. Per the germline V gene, CDR1 is MGHRA and CDR2 is YSYEKL. V shed 0 bases and J 9 bases; nucleotides not matched to a gene: 10. This CDR3 is built from 16 residues. CDR3 sequence (DNA): TGCGCCAGCAGCCAAGAAGACAGGGGATTGGAAGGTGAGCAGTTCTTC. Its translation: CASSQEDRGLEGEQFF.

This rearrangement joins TRBV19 to TRBJ1-3, with 8 bases that match TRBD1. The CDR3 has 14 amino acids. Germline CDR1 is LNHDA and CDR2 is SQIVND (reference sequence). Losses at the gene ends were 10 bases for V and 3 bases for J; bases not matched to a gene: 8. The CDR3 DNA reads TGTGCCACCGCTTCAGGGGGCCTTGGAAACACCATATATTTT. Translation gives CATASGGLGNTIYF.

The rearrangement joins TRBV28 to TRBJ2-7, with 9 positions matching TRBD1. This CDR3 contains 13 residues. Germline V gene data show CDR1 as MDHEN and CDR2 as SYDVKM. J was trimmed by 5 bases and V by 8 bases; bases with no gene match: 7. CDR3: CASRGQGLNEQYF. CDR3 bases: TGTGCCAGCCGGGGACAGGGCTTGAACGAGCAGTACTTC. Full variable domain (remainder filled in from reference TRBV28 and TRBJ2-7): DVKVTQSSRYLVKRTGEKVFLECVQDMDHENMFWYRQDPGLGLRLIYFSYDVKMKEKGDIPEGYSVSREKKERFSLILESASTNQTSMYLCASRGQGLNEQYFGPGTRLTVT.

V is TRBV11-2 and J is TRBJ2-1; D perhaps matches TRBD2 (5 bases). The CDR3 is 12 residues long. Germline V gene data show CDR1 as SGHAT and CDR2 as FQNNGV. The V and J ends lost 3 bases and 9 bases respectively, with 9 bases between them. The CDR3 sequence: CASSFSDVEQFF. CDR3 nucleotide sequence: TGTGCCAGCAGCTTTAGCGACGTTGAGCAGTTCTTC.

The chain couples TRBV28 to TRBJ1-2; D is perhaps TRBD1 (5 bases). CDR3 length: 15 residues. From germline, CDR1 is MDHEN and CDR2 SYDVKM. V lost 5 bases, J lost 4 bases, and 17 bases lay in between. The CDR3 is CASSKVNAGRYGYTF. Written as DNA, the CDR3 is TGTGCCAGCAGTAAGGTTAACGCAGGGCGCTATGGCTACACCTTC.

This chain links TRBV15 with TRBJ2-5; tentative D call: TRBD2 (6 bases). The CDR3 runs 13 residues. Germline V gene lookup returns CDR1 LNHNV and CDR2 YYDKDF (reference sequence). V dropped 1 base and J dropped 4 bases, with 7 bases sitting between them. As DNA, the CDR3 is TGTGCCACCAGCAGAGTCGGGGGAGAGACCCAGTACTTC. It specifies CATSRVGGETQYF.

V is TRBV5-6 and J is TRBJ2-1; 14 nucleotides line up with TRBD2. Trimming cost V 3 bases and J 9 bases; bases outside gene matches: 8. This CDR3 has 16 amino acids. Germline CDR1 is SGHDT and CDR2 is YYEEEE. The DNA of the CDR3 is TGTGCCAGCAGCTACGGGACTAGCGGGAGTTTGAGTGAGCAGTTCTTC. Translation gives CASSYGTSGSLSEQFF.